The 7 T cell receptor beta chains reported below all come from one sample, sequenced in a study of STAT3 mutations in large granular lymphocyte leukemia. General study findings and limits: In T-cell large granular lymphocyte leukemia, about half of patients showed multiple immunodominant subclonotypes.

The repertoire was sequenced with immunoSEQ multiplex PCR; TCRdb's copy has only in-frame clones and lacks some. The repertoire holds 37,000 or so clones, with about 88% as singletons. No antigen has been identified for these receptors. The sequenced sample was PBMCs. These receptors all stem from a human donor with T large granular lymphocyte leukemia. Some clones in this sample may be carry-over from other donors' samples.

This chain joins TRBV19 and TRBJ1-2, with D uncertain. This CDR3 spans 13 amino acids. The germline gives CDR1 LNHDA, CDR2 SQIVND (reference sequence). Trimming pared 0 bases from V and 3 bases from J, leaving 5 bases between. CDR3 nucleotide sequence: TGTGCCAGTAGTATAGACACTGACTATGGCTACACCTTC. Its protein product is CASSIDTDYGYTF.

The sample holds a few counts of this clone. The V gene is TRBV5-1, the J gene TRBJ1-1, with unresolved D. V was cut by 1 base and J by 0 bases, with 4 bases left in between. Germline-derived CDR1 and CDR2 are SGHRS and YFSETQ. The CDR3 contains 13 residues. The CDR3 reads CASSLKLNTEAFF. The CDR3 coding sequence is TGCGCCAGCAGCTTGAAGCTGAACACTGAAGCTTTCTTT. Filled out from reference TRBV5-1 and TRBJ1-1, the complete variable domain reads KAGVTQTPRYLIKTRGQQVTLSCSPISGHRSVSWYQQTPGQGLQFLFEYFSETQRNKGNFPGRFSGRQFSNSRSEMNVSTLELGDSALYLCASSLKLNTEAFFGQGTRLTVV.

The count of this clone is one. This chain connects TRBV5-1 to TRBJ2-6; a weak D match, TRBD1 (6 bases). Germline assignment: CDR1 SGHRS and CDR2 YFSETQ. The length of the CDR3 is 17 residues. With 3 bases removed from V and 0 bases from J, the gap between germline ends came to 13 bases. The CDR3 nucleotides read TGCGCCAGCAGCTCATCCTCAGGGGTCTCTGGGGCCAACGTCCTGACTTTC. This sequence encodes CASSSSSGVSGANVLTF.

This chain connects TRBV7-9 to TRBJ1-1; D remains unclear. The CDR3 runs 11 residues. CDR1 is SEHNR, CDR2 FQNEAQ, per germline (reference sequence). Trimming shortened V by 5 bases and J by 7 bases, and 8 bases separated the two germline ends. The CDR3 region has the DNA TGTGCCAGCAGCCTCGGGATTGAAGCTTTCTTT. Translating gives CASSLGIEAFF.

The chain uses TRBV7-9 and TRBJ1-2; D is possibly TRBD1 (5 bases). Trimming shortened V by 0 bases and J by 4 bases, and 15 bases separated the two germline ends. Looked up from germline, CDR1 is SEHNR and CDR2 is FQNEAQ (reference sequence). The CDR3 loop spans 16 amino acids. The CDR3 DNA is TGTGCCAGCAGCTTAGCCCGGCAGACAGTCTTCTATGGCTACACCTTC. Its translation is CASSLARQTVFYGYTF.

This chain connects TRBV27 to TRBJ2-5; a weak D match, TRBD1 (5 bases). This CDR3 spans 13 amino acids. V lost 9 bases and J 4 bases, leaving 15 bases between the germline ends. CDR1 is MNHEY, CDR2 SMNVEV, per germline (reference sequence). CDR3 protein: CASSGWGRETQYF. In DNA, the CDR3 is TGTGCCAGTTCAGGGTGGGGAAGAGAGACCCAGTACTTC.

The genes are TRBV5-1 and TRBJ1-1; 7 nucleotides agree with TRBD1. Trimming cost V 1 base and J 8 bases; bases outside gene matches: 5. This CDR3 region has 13 residues. Germline CDR1 reads SGHRS; CDR2 reads YFSETQ. The CDR3 DNA follows: TGCGCCAGCAGCTTGACAGGGGCAAGAGAAGCTTTCTTT. This encodes CASSLTGAREAFF.